This T cell receptor beta chain was documented in a study of blood T cell repertoires in COVID-19. Overall study context: The United States, Italy and Spain provided the acute and convalescent COVID-19 samples.

This CDR3 is built from 15 residues. V gave up 3 bases and J gave up 7 bases; unmatched junction bases: 9. CDR1 KGHSH and CDR2 LQKENI come from the germline V gene. As handled by the study authors: For nucleated cells, counts were estimated from reference gene primer amplification. Measured with immunoSEQ multiplex PCR; TCRdb has only the in-frame clones, and not every one. V, J and clone size were drawn from that table, and D and trimming were deduced from the DNA. The sample carries about 200,000 clones, more than 60% recorded once. Sequenced material: peripheral blood. The genes are TRBV18 and TRBJ2-7, with TRBD2 identical over 10 bases. The TCR comes from a man aged 50-60 years who had recovered from COVID-19. The CDR3 nucleotides read TGTGCCAGCTCACCCGGGACTAGCGTTTCGAGGGAGCAGTACTTC. Translation gives CASSPGTSVSREQYF.